The 2 T cell receptor beta chains below were found in one sample sequenced in a study of shared clonotypes between healthy human individuals. This table comes from immunoSEQ multiplex PCR, and its TCRdb copy is limited to in-frame clones, with some not included. This table has about 660,000 clones, approximately 79% appearing once. Material for sequencing was memory CD4+ T cells sorted from blood. This sample's subset: CD45RA-negative fraction. The receptors derive from a woman aged 30 to 39 in good health.

V gene TRBV19 combines with J gene TRBJ2-2, with D hard to call. CDR1 LNHDA and CDR2 SQIVND come from the germline V gene (reference sequence). V was clipped by 3 bases and J by 0 bases, with 11 bases between them. The CDR3 is 16 residues long. The CDR3 protein is CASSISAGANTGELFF. CDR3 in DNA: TGTGCCAGTAGTATTTCAGCCGGTGCGAACACCGGGGAGCTGTTTTTT.

The chain employs TRBV28 and TRBJ2-3; maybe TRBD2 (6 bases). The germline gives CDR1 MDHEN, CDR2 SYDVKM. This CDR3 is built from 14 residues. Trimming cost V 3 bases and J 7 bases, with 14 bases left between them. The CDR3 reads CASSLGLAKNTQYF. The CDR3 DNA reads TGTGCCAGCAGTTTGGGGCTAGCGAAGAATACGCAGTATTTT.